Below, 5 T cell receptor beta chains from the same sample are listed, as sequenced in a study of blood T cell repertoires in COVID-19. TCRdb keeps only in-frame clones here, not all; method: immunoSEQ multiplex PCR. This repertoire shows some 100,000 clones, nearly 90% found once; its top ten account for under 7%. The source material was peripheral blood. The origin of the receptors is a woman aged 55-70 years with acute or convalescent COVID-19.

The chain has TRBV10-1 and TRBJ2-3; a possible D gene is TRBD2 (6 bases). V lost 8 bases and J 7 bases, leaving 19 bases between the germline ends. CDR3 length: 14 amino acids. Germline CDR1 and CDR2: WNHNN and SYGVQD (reference sequence). In nucleotides, the CDR3 is TGCGCCAGCGCGGGCTCCGGGGGAAGTAATACGCAGTATTTT. Translation gives CASAGSGGSNTQYF.

The CDR3 here is CASSPKDTQYF. For the CDR3, the DNA is TGTGCCAGCTCACCTAAAGATACGCAGTATTTT. The V call is TRBV18, the J call TRBJ2-3; unclear D gene. This CDR3 spans 11 amino acids. Germline assignment: CDR1 KGHSH and CDR2 LQKENI. V lost 3 bases and J 5 bases, leaving 3 bases between the germline ends.

The chain couples TRBV2 to TRBJ1-2, with D perhaps TRBD1 (5 bases). Germline-derived CDR1 and CDR2 are SNHLY and FYNNEI. CDR3 size: 14 residues. Trimming cost V 4 bases and J 0 bases, with 9 bases left between them. The CDR3 DNA reads TGTGCCAGCAGTGGACAGCTAGCTAACTATGGCTACACCTTC. It yields the protein CASSGQLANYGYTF.

This clone was found a few times. The genes are TRBV28 and TRBJ1-4; TRBD1 might be the D (5 bases). Between the trimmed V and J ends, which lost 7 bases and 0 bases, there was a span of 9 bases. Germline CDR1 reads MDHEN; CDR2 reads SYDVKM. The CDR3 consists of 14 residues. The CDR3 sequence is CASNLRATNEKLFF. In DNA, the CDR3 is TGTGCCAGCAATCTCAGGGCAACTAATGAAAAACTGTTTTTT.

This clone was recorded once. The chain employs TRBV5-1 and TRBJ2-7, with D maybe TRBD1 (6 bases). The CDR3 runs 11 residues. Germline V gives CDR1 SGHRS, CDR2 YFSETQ. CDR3 residues: CASSRGQYKRV. In DNA form, the CDR3 reads TGCGCCAGCAGCCGTGGACAGTATAAAAGGGTC.